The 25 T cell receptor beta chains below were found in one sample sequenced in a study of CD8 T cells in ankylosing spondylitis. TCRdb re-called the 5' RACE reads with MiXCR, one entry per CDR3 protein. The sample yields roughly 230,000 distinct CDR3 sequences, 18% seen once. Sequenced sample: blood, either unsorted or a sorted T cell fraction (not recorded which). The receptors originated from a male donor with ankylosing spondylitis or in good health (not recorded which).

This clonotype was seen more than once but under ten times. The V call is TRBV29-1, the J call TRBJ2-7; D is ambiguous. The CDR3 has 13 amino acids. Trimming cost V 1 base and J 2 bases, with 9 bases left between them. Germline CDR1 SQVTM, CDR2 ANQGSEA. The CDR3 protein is CSVEAGEPYEQYF. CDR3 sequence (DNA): TGCAGCGTTGAAGCCGGTGAACCCTACGAGCAGTACTTC.

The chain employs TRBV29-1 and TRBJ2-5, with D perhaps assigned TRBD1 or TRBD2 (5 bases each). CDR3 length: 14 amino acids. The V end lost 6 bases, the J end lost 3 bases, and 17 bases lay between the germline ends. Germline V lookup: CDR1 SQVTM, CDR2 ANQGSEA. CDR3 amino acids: CSVRTGTDKETQYF. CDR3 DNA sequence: TGCAGCGTCCGGACCGGGACGGATAAAGAGACCCAGTACTTC.

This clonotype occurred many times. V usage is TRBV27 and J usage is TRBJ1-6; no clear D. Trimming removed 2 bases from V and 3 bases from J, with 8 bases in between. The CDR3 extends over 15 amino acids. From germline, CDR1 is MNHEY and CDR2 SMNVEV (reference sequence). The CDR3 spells CASSLRGGYNSPLHF. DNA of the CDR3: TGTGCCAGCAGTTTAAGAGGCGGCTATAATTCACCCCTCCACTTT.

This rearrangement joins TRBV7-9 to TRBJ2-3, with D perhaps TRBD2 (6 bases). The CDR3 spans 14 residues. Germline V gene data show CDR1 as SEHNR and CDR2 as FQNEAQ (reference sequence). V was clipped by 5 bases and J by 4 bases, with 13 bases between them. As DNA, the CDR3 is TGTGCCAGCAGCCCAGCGGGTGGAGCAGATACGCAGTATTTT. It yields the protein CASSPAGGADTQYF.

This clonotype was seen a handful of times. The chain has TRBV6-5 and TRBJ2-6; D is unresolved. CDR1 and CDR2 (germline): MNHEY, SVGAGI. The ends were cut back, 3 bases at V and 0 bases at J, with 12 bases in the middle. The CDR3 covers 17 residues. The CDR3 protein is CASSYKESYSGANVLTF. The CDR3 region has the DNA TGTGCCAGCAGTTATAAGGAAAGTTACTCTGGGGCCAACGTCCTGACTTTC.

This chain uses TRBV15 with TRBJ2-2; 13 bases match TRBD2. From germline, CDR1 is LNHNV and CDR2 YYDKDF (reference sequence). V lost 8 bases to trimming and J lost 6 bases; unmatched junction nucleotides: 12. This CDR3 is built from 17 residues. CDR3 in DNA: TGTGCCACCGGCACCGGACTAGCGGGAGAACGGGCCGGGGAGCTGTTTTTT. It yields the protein CATGTGLAGERAGELFF.

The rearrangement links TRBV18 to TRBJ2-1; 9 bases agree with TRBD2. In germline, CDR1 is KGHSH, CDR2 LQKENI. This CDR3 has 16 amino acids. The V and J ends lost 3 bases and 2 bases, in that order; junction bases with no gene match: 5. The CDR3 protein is CASSPTGTSPYNEQFF. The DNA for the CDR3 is TGTGCCAGCTCACCGACAGGGACTAGCCCCTACAATGAGCAGTTCTTC.

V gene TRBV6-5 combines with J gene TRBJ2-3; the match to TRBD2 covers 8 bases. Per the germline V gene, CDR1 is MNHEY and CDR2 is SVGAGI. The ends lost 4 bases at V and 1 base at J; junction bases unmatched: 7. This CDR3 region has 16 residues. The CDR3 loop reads CASSSSLREGTDTQYF. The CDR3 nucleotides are TGTGCCAGCAGTTCCTCCTTGCGGGAGGGCACAGATACGCAGTATTTT.

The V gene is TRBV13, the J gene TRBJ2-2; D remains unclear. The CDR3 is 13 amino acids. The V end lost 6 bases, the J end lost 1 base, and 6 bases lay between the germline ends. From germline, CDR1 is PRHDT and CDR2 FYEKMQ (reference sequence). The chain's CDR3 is CASSQKNTGELFF. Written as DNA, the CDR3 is TGTGCCAGCAGTCAGAAGAACACCGGGGAGCTGTTTTTT.

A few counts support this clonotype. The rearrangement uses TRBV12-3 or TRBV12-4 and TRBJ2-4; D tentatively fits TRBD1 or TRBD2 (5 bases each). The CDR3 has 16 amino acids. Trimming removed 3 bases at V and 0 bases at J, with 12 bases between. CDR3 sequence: CASSLGTRLAKNIQYF. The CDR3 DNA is TGTGCCAGCAGTTTGGGGACGAGACTAGCCAAAAACATTCAGTACTTC.

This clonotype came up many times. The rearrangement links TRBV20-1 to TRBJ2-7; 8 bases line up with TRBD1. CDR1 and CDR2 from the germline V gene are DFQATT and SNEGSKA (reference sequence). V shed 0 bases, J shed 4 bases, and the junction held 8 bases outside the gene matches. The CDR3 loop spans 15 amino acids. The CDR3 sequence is CSARDLGGQAYEQYF. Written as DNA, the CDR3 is TGCAGTGCTAGAGATTTGGGGGGACAGGCATACGAGCAGTACTTC.

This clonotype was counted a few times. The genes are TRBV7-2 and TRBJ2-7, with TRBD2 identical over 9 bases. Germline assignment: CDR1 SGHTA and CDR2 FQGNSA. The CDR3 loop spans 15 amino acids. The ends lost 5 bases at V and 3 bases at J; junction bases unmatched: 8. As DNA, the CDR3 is TGTGCCAGCAGCGAAAGACTAGCGGACAACTACGAGCAGTACTTC. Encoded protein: CASSERLADNYEQYF. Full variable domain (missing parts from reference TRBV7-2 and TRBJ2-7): GAGVSQSPSNKVTEKGKDVELRCDPISGHTALYWYRQSLGQGLEFLIYFQGNSAPDKSGLPSDRFSAERTGGSVSTLTIQRTQQEDSAVYLCASSERLADNYEQYFGPGTRLTVT.

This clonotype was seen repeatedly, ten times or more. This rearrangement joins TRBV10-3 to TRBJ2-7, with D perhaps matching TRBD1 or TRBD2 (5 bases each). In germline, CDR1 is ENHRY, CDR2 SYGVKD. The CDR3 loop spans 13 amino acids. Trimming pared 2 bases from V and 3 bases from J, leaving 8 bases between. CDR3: CAISEGTDYEQYF. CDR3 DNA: TGTGCCATCAGTGAGGGGACGGACTACGAGCAGTACTTC.

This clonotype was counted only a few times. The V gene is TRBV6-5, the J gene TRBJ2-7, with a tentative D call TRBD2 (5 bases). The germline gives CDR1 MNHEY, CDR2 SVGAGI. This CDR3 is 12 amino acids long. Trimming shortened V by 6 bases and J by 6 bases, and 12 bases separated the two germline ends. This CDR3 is CASRERAAEQYF. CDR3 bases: TGTGCCAGCAGGGAGAGGGCGGCCGAGCAGTACTTC.

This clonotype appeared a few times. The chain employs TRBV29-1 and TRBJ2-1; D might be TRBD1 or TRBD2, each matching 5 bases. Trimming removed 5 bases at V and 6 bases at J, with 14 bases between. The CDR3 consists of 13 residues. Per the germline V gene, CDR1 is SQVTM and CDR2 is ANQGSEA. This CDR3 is CSVRGGTSNEQFF. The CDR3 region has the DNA TGCAGCGTTCGTGGGGGAACCTCCAATGAGCAGTTCTTC.

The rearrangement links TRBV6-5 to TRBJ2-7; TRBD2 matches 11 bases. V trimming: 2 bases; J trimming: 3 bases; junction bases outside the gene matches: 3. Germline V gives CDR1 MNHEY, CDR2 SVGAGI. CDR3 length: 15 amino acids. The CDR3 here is CASSYTLAGGYEQYF. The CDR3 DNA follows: TGTGCCAGCAGTTACACTCTAGCGGGGGGCTACGAGCAGTACTTC.

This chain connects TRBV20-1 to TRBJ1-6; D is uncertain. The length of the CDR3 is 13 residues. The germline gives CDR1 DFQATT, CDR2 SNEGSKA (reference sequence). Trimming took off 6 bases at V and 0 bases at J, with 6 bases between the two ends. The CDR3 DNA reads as TGCAGTGCGCGCCTCTCCTATAATTCACCCCTCCACTTT. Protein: CSARLSYNSPLHF.

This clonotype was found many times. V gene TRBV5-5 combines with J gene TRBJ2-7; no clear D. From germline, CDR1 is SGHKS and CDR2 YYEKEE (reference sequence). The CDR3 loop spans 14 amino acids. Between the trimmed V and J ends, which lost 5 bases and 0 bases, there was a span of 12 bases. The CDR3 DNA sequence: TGTGCCAGCAGGGATCTAGAGAGCTCCTACGAGCAGTACTTC. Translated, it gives CASRDLESSYEQYF.

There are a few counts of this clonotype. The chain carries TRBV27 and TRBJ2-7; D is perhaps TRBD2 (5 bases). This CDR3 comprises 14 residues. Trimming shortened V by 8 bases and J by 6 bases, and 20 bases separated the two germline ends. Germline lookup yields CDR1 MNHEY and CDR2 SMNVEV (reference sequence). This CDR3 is CASSTLASWSEQYF. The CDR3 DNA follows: TGTGCCAGCTCCACCCTGGCTAGCTGGTCCGAGCAGTACTTC.

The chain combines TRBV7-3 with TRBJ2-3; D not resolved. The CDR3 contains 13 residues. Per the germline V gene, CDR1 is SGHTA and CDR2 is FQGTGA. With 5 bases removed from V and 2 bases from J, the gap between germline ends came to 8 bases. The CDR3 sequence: CASSVTPTDTQYF. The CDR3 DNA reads TGTGCCAGCAGCGTGACTCCCACAGATACGCAGTATTTT. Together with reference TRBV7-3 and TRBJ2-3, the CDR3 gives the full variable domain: GAGVSQTPSNKVTEKGKYVELRCDPISGHTALYWYRQSLGQGPEFLIYFQGTGAADDSGLPNDRFFAVRPEGSVSTLKIQRTERGDSAVYLCASSVTPTDTQYFGPGTRLTVL.

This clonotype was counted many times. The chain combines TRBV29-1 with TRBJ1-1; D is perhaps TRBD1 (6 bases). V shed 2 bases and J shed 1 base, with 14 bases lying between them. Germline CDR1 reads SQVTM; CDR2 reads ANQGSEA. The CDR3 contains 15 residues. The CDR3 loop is CSVENEGGQNTEAFF. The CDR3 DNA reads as TGCAGCGTTGAAAACGAAGGGGGGCAGAACACTGAAGCTTTCTTT.

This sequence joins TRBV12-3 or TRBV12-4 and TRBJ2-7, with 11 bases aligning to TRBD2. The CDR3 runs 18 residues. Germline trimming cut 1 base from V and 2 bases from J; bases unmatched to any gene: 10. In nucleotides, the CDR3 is TGTGCCAGCAGTTTAGGGTTGGGGACTAGCGGAGGGACCTACGAGCAGTACTTC. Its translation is CASSLGLGTSGGTYEQYF.

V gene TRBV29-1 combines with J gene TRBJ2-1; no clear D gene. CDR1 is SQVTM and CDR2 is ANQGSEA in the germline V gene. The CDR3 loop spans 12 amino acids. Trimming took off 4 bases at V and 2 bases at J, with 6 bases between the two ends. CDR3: CSVVFPYNEQFF. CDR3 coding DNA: TGCAGCGTTGTATTCCCCTACAATGAGCAGTTCTTC.

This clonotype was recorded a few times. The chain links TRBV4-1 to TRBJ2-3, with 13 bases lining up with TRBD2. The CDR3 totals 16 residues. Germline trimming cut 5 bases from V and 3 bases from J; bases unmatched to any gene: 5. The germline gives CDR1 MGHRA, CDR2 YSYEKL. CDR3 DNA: TGCGCCAGCAGCACCCGGACTAGCGGGAGAACAGATACGCAGTATTTT. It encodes CASSTRTSGRTDTQYF.

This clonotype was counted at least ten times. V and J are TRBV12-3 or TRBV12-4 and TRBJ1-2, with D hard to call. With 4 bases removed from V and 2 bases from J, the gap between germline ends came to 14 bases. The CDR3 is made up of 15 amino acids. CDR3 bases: TGTGCCAGCAGTTACAGCCCGACACTGAACTATGGCTACACCTTC. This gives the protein CASSYSPTLNYGYTF.